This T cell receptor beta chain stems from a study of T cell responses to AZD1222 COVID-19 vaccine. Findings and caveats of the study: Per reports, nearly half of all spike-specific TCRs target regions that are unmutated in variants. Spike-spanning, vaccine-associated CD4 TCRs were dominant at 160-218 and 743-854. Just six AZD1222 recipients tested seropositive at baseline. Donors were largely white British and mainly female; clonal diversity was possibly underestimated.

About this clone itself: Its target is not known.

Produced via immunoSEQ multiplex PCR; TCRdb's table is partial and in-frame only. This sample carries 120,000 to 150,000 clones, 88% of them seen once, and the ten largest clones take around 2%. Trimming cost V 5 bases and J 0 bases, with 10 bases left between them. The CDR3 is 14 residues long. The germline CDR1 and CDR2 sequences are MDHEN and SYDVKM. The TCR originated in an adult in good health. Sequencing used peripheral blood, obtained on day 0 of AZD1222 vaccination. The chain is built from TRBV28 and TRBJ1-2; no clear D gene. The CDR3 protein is CASSVLPTNYGYTF. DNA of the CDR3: TGTGCCAGCAGTGTCCTGCCTACTAACTATGGCTACACCTTC.